One and the same sample provided the 25 T cell receptor beta chains below, sequenced in a study of T cells after yellow fever vaccination. TCRdb called the 5' RACE reads again in MiXCR, with one record for every CDR3 protein. The sample gives some 340,000 distinct CDR3 sequences, around 11% of which show up once; 3% to 3.5% is in the top ten. The sample consisted of CD4+ T cells sorted from PBMCs, taken 45 days after the yellow fever booster vaccination. These receptors all come from a young man who received the YFV17D yellow fever vaccine.

This clonotype was observed a handful of times. This may come from a read error, since a much larger clone is one base off. The rearrangement links TRBV2 to TRBJ2-3; 10 nucleotides agree with TRBD2. Per the germline V gene, CDR1 is SNHLY and CDR2 is FYNNEI. This CDR3 is 14 amino acids long. V was clipped by 6 bases and J by 0 bases; unmatched bases: 0. The CDR3 bases are TGTGCCAGCAGGACTAGCGGGAGCACAGATACGCAGTATTTT. Protein: CASRTSGSTDTQYF.

The V gene is TRBV7-3, the J gene TRBJ2-2; tentative D call: TRBD1 (5 bases). This CDR3 has 12 amino acids. V lost 6 bases, J lost 6 bases, and 8 bases lay in between. Germline CDR1 is SGHTA and CDR2 is FQGTGA. The CDR3 sequence is CASRQGPGELFF. CDR3 nucleotide sequence: TGTGCCAGCAGGCAGGGCCCCGGGGAGCTGTTTTTT.

CDR3 bases: TGTGCCAGCAGCCAAGGGGGACTAGCGGGGGGGACAGATACGCAGTATTTT. Encoded protein: CASSQGGLAGGTDTQYF. The V call is TRBV6-6, the J call TRBJ2-3; the match to TRBD2 covers 16 bases. The CDR3 loop spans 17 amino acids. CDR1 is MNHNY, CDR2 SVGAGI, per germline (reference sequence). Trimming at V came to 6 bases and at J to 3 bases, leaving 6 bases not matched to a gene.

The chain uses TRBV3-1 and TRBJ1-1, with D perhaps TRBD1 (5 bases). The length of the CDR3 is 16 residues. The germline gives CDR1 LGHDT, CDR2 YNNKEL (reference sequence). The V and J ends lost 3 bases and 5 bases respectively, with 19 bases between them. The CDR3 sequence: CASSQEGEGSSTEAFF. CDR3 coding DNA: TGTGCCAGCAGCCAGGAAGGGGAGGGGAGTTCTACTGAAGCTTTCTTT.

This clonotype was counted a few times. V usage is TRBV6-1 and J usage is TRBJ2-7, with no clear D. The CDR3 runs to 11 residues. V was cut by 8 bases and J by 4 bases, with 9 bases left in between. The germline CDR1 and CDR2 sequences are MNHNS and SASEGT. The CDR3 loop is CASGGIYEQYV. The CDR3 coding sequence is TGTGCCAGCGGTGGGATTTACGAGCAGTACGTC.

The chain links TRBV27 to TRBJ2-3; D is possibly TRBD1 (6 bases). The V end lost 6 bases, the J end lost 0 bases, and 13 bases lay between the germline ends. The V gene's germline CDR1 is MNHEY and CDR2 SMNVEV (reference sequence). The CDR3 totals 15 residues. The CDR3 DNA is TGTGCCAGCAGCCGCAGGGGTGCTAGCACAGATACGCAGTATTTT. It specifies CASSRRGASTDTQYF.

The chain combines TRBV20-1 with TRBJ2-1; 11 bases are shared with TRBD2. The V gene end was trimmed by 6 bases and the J gene end by 6 bases; junction bases not matched to a gene: 7. The CDR3 extends over 14 amino acids. Germline V gives CDR1 DFQATT, CDR2 SNEGSKA (reference sequence). CDR3 residues: CSATSSGGSNEQFF. The CDR3 DNA reads as TGCAGTGCCACTTCTAGCGGGGGGTCCAATGAGCAGTTCTTC.

A few counts support this clonotype. The genes are TRBV7-3 and TRBJ1-2; perhaps TRBD1 as D (5 bases). The germline gives CDR1 SGHTA, CDR2 FQGTGA. V was pared by 5 bases and J by 4 bases, with 11 bases between. The CDR3 consists of 13 residues. CDR3 residues: CASSARGGYGYTF. CDR3 coding DNA: TGTGCCAGCAGCGCACGGGGGGGCTATGGCTACACCTTC.

In its sample, this clonotype was seen a few times. The chain employs TRBV3-1 and TRBJ1-5, with a possible D match to TRBD1 (5 bases). The length of the CDR3 is 15 residues. Germline V gene lookup returns CDR1 LGHDT and CDR2 YNNKEL (reference sequence). Deletions cut 0 bases from V and 3 bases from J, with 9 bases between. The CDR3 here is CASSQDVGTNQPQHF. The CDR3 region has the DNA TGTGCCAGCAGCCAAGATGTGGGGACCAATCAGCCCCAGCATTTT.

This clonotype was counted only a few times. This rearrangement joins TRBV5-1 to TRBJ1-1; 7 bases agree with TRBD1. Germline values: CDR1 SGHRS, CDR2 YFSETQ. V was clipped by 0 bases and J by 0 bases; unmatched bases: 5. This CDR3 contains 16 residues. The CDR3 sequence: CASSLALGQLNTEAFF. CDR3 in DNA: TGCGCCAGCAGCTTGGCTCTGGGACAGCTGAACACTGAAGCTTTCTTT.

This clonotype occurred a few times. The rearrangement joins TRBV4-2 to TRBJ2-2; D gene ambiguous. Germline V CDR1 and CDR2: LGHNA, YNFKEQ. This CDR3 is 15 amino acids long. Trimming removed 2 bases from V and 0 bases from J, with 7 bases in between. CDR3 in amino acids: CASSQRASNTGELFF. The DNA for the CDR3 is TGTGCCAGCAGCCAACGCGCGTCGAACACCGGGGAGCTGTTTTTT.

This clonotype has more than one count but fewer than ten. J is TRBJ2-3 and V is TRBV14; TRBD2 is a possible D gene (5 bases). The CDR3 contains 14 residues. V was trimmed by 4 bases and J by 5 bases, leaving 13 bases between them. Germline lookup yields CDR1 SGHDN and CDR2 FVKESK. The CDR3 nucleotides read TGTGCCAGCAGCCCGATCGGGGAAGAAGATACGCAGTATTTT. Its protein is CASSPIGEEDTQYF.

The gene calls are TRBV19 and TRBJ2-3; 7 nucleotides agree with TRBD2. The trim removed 5 bases at V and 5 bases at J, leaving 16 bases unmatched. From germline, CDR1 is LNHDA and CDR2 SQIVND (reference sequence). This CDR3 contains 17 residues. CDR3 region: CASSAREYGVAGDTQYF. DNA of the CDR3: TGTGCCAGTAGTGCCAGGGAGTATGGAGTAGCGGGAGATACGCAGTATTTT.

The rearrangement joins TRBV12-3 or TRBV12-4 to TRBJ2-3; D uncertain. Trimming shortened V by 6 bases and J by 6 bases, and 10 bases separated the two germline ends. The CDR3 is 12 amino acids. The CDR3 nucleotides read TGTGCCAGCAGCCGCCCTGGGGATACGCAGTATTTT. The encoded protein is CASSRPGDTQYF.

The V gene is TRBV4-3, the J gene TRBJ2-2; D remains ambiguous. Trimming left V 2 bases short and J 5 bases short, with 9 bases between. The germline V gene encodes CDR1 LGHNA and CDR2 YSLEER. This CDR3 has 14 residues. CDR3 in DNA: TGCGCCAGCAGCCAACGTCTTGGGACCGGGGAGCTGTTTTTT. Encoded protein: CASSQRLGTGELFF.

This chain connects TRBV30 to TRBJ2-4, with 8 bases fitting TRBD2. From germline, CDR1 is GTSNPN and CDR2 SVGIG (reference sequence). The CDR3 runs 12 residues. V lost 2 bases, J lost 8 bases, and 2 bases stayed unmatched. The chain's CDR3 is CAWSPGGDIQYF. CDR3 sequence (DNA): TGTGCCTGGAGTCCGGGGGGGGACATTCAGTACTTC.

The gene calls are TRBV3-1 and TRBJ2-5; TRBD1 or TRBD2 may be the D gene (5 bases each). Looked up from germline, CDR1 is LGHDT and CDR2 is YNNKEL (reference sequence). The V and J ends lost 3 bases and 2 bases respectively, with 13 bases between them. The CDR3 runs to 15 residues. In nucleotides, the CDR3 is TGTGCCAGCAGCCACTTAAGGGGAGCGCAAGAGACCCAGTACTTC. Amino acid sequence: CASSHLRGAQETQYF.

This clonotype was counted a single time. V is TRBV20-1 and J is TRBJ1-2, with a possible D match to TRBD1 (5 bases). Trimming cost V 0 bases and J 5 bases, with 16 bases left between them. CDR3 length: 15 residues. Germline CDR1 reads DFQATT; CDR2 reads SNEGSKA (reference sequence). CDR3 protein: CSARDQGRELYGYTF. DNA of the CDR3: TGCAGTGCTAGAGATCAAGGCAGGGAACTTTATGGCTACACCTTC.

The chain joins TRBV5-5 to TRBJ1-2; TRBD1 agrees at 8 bases. Germline V lookup: CDR1 SGHKS, CDR2 YYEKEE (reference sequence). CDR3 length: 12 amino acids. J gave up 4 bases and V 7 bases, and 3 bases lay outside the gene matches. The CDR3 spells CASEDRAYGYTF. Written as DNA, the CDR3 is TGTGCCAGCGAGGACAGGGCCTATGGCTACACCTTC.

This clonotype was seen more than once but under ten times. The chain recombines TRBV5-6 with TRBJ2-5, with TRBD2 matching 11 bases. The CDR3 sequence is 15 residues long. CDR1 is SGHDT, CDR2 YYEEEE, per germline. Trimming took 3 bases from V and 5 from J; bases not matched to a gene: 6. The CDR3 region has the DNA TGTGCCAGCAGCTCACTAGCGGGGGCAGGGGAGACCCAGTACTTC. It translates to CASSSLAGAGETQYF.

The chain has TRBV6-1 and TRBJ2-5, with a possible D match to TRBD1 (6 bases). The ends were cut back, 6 bases at V and 5 bases at J, with 13 bases in the middle. CDR1 and CDR2 from the germline V gene are MNHNS and SASEGT. The CDR3 runs 13 residues. Written as DNA, the CDR3 is TGTGCCAGCAGGGAATGGACAGCCGAGACCCAGTACTTC. Translation: CASREWTAETQYF.

The chain carries TRBV19 and TRBJ1-2; D remains unclear. Per the germline V gene, CDR1 is LNHDA and CDR2 is SQIVND (reference sequence). CDR3 length: 13 amino acids. V lost 6 bases and J lost 2, with 10 bases in between. CDR3 residues: CASSRSLNYGYTF. CDR3 in DNA: TGTGCCAGTAGCAGAAGTCTAAACTATGGCTACACCTTC.

The chain combines TRBV24-1 with TRBJ2-5; 10 nucleotides agree with TRBD2. The trim removed 5 bases at V and 0 bases at J, leaving 11 bases unmatched. The germline V gene has CDR1 KGHDR and CDR2 SFDVKD. This CDR3 has 18 residues. CDR3 region: CATSGPTLLAGYQETQYF. The CDR3 DNA reads as TGTGCCACCAGTGGCCCGACCCTACTAGCGGGGTACCAAGAGACCCAGTACTTC.

The sample holds many counts of this clonotype. This chain joins TRBV5-1 and TRBJ2-1, with 9 bases that match TRBD2. From germline, CDR1 is SGHRS and CDR2 YFSETQ. V lost 4 bases to trimming and J lost 4 bases; unmatched junction nucleotides: 12. CDR3 length: 17 residues. CDR3 region: CASSPTKTSGSYNEQFF. The CDR3 nucleotides are TGCGCCAGCAGCCCTACAAAGACTAGCGGAAGTTACAATGAGCAGTTCTTC.

This clonotype appeared a few times. The J gene is TRBJ1-1, the V gene TRBV6-5; TRBD1 aligns across 9 bases. Germline V lookup: CDR1 MNHEY, CDR2 SVGAGI. With V trimmed by 2 bases and J by 5 bases, 3 bases remained unmatched. This CDR3 spans 14 amino acids. CDR3 nucleotides: TGTGCCAGCAGTTACCAGGACAGGGGAACTGAAGCTTTCTTT. This gives the protein CASSYQDRGTEAFF.